The clone carrying this TCR beta chain came up a few times. Its antigen is still unknown. The V segment lost 5 bases and the J segment 4 bases; nucleotides outside the gene matches: 1. Germline CDR1 is SNHLY and CDR2 is FYNNEI. This CDR3 spans 12 amino acids. This entry comes from a study of cytomegalovirus exposure and HLA in healthy donors. Study summary: The study placed over 65% of its roughly 410 genotyped donors in the Caucasian-associated ancestry cluster. Findings of the study overall: Rare sequences made up most TCRs, while some public TCRs were found in many donors.

The PCR had 60 Vbeta and 13 Jbeta primers. Sequencing used immunoSEQ multiplex PCR; TCRdb keeps in-frame clones, though not all of them. The sample lists tens of thousands of clones, around two thirds seen once, with around 3.3% in the top ten. Specimen: PBMCs. The chain is built from TRBV2 and TRBJ1-1, with 7 bases lining up with TRBD1. This clonotype originated in a woman aged 25-40 years in good health and CMV-seronegative. The CDR3 DNA reads TGTGCCAGCAGTCCAGGGGGCACTGAAGCTTTCTTT. Protein sequence: CASSPGGTEAFF. Complete variable domain (other parts from reference TRBV2 and TRBJ1-1): EPEVTQTPSHQVTQMGQEVILRCVPISNHLYFYWYRQILGQKVEFLVSFYNNEISEKSEIFDDQFSVERPDGSNFTLKIRSTKLEDSAMYFCASSPGGTEAFFGQGTRLTVV.